Shown below are 28 T cell receptor beta chains from a single sample sequenced in a study of CD8 T cells in Susac syndrome. The RNA input was 0.5 to 1 ug, and it was reverse transcribed with random hexamers. TCRdb analysed the immunoSEQ multiplex PCR reads with MiXCR anew, one entry per CDR3 protein. The table includes a few hundred thousand distinct CDR3 sequences, about 89% detected once. The sequenced sample consisted of CD8+ T cells from PBMCs. Receptors originate from a human donor with multiple sclerosis.

V usage is TRBV20-1 and J usage is TRBJ2-7; a possible D gene is TRBD1 (5 bases). The CDR3 is 12 amino acids. V lost 3 bases, J lost 2 bases, and 8 bases lay in between. Per germline, CDR1 DFQATT and CDR2 SNEGSKA (reference sequence). The CDR3 bases are TGCAGTGCTAGGCAGGGCCCCTACGAGCAGTACTTC. Residues: CSARQGPYEQYF.

This clonotype came up once. This chain joins TRBV27 and TRBJ2-5, with TRBD2 matching 8 bases. V lost 5 bases to trimming and J lost 5 bases; unmatched junction nucleotides: 13. Germline assignment: CDR1 MNHEY and CDR2 SMNVEV (reference sequence). CDR3 length equals 16 residues. DNA of the CDR3: TGTGCCAGCAGTCACCGCCTGGGACTAGAGGGGGAGACCCAGTACTTC. It is translated as CASSHRLGLEGETQYF.

The V call is TRBV9, the J call TRBJ2-3, with D possibly called TRBD1 or TRBD2 (5 bases each). In germline, CDR1 is SGDLS, CDR2 YYNGEE. The ends were cut back, 5 bases at V and 2 bases at J, with 6 bases in the middle. The CDR3 has 12 amino acids. CDR3 bases: TGTGCCAGCAGGGGGGACACAGATACGCAGTATTTT. It is translated as CASRGDTDTQYF.

The chain uses TRBV23-1 and TRBJ2-7; possible D gene TRBD1, 6 bases. TRBV23-1 is identified as an open reading frame with a role that is uncertain. The CDR3 runs 15 residues. V dropped 0 bases and J dropped 1 base, with 10 bases sitting between them. This CDR3 is CASSQSRTESYEQYF. The CDR3 nucleotides are TGCGCCAGCAGTCAATCACGGACAGAGTCCTACGAGCAGTACTTC.

The chain couples TRBV7-6 to TRBJ2-2, with no clear D. In germline, CDR1 is SGHVS, CDR2 FNYEAQ. CDR3 length: 14 residues. V gave up 2 bases and J gave up 5 bases, with 9 bases separating them. CDR3 residues: CASSLLALTGELFF. The CDR3, as DNA: TGTGCCAGCAGCTTACTGGCTTTGACCGGGGAGCTGTTTTTT.

The genes are TRBV7-2 and TRBJ2-5; no firm D call. The CDR3 sequence is 16 residues long. V lost 5 bases to trimming and J lost 1 base, with 17 bases between them. Germline CDR1 reads SGHTA; CDR2 reads FQGNSA. Here the CDR3 reads CASSRPRNSLQETQYF. For the CDR3, the DNA is TGTGCCAGCAGCCGCCCCCGGAACAGTCTCCAAGAGACCCAGTACTTC.

The chain is built from TRBV2 and TRBJ1-2; D ambiguous. Germline lookup yields CDR1 SNHLY and CDR2 FYNNEI. Trimming removed 9 bases at V and 8 bases at J, with 13 bases between. CDR3 length: 11 residues. The CDR3 reads CASPRVHGYTF. CDR3 bases: TGTGCCAGTCCAAGAGTCCACGGCTACACCTTC.

This rearrangement joins TRBV28 to TRBJ2-5, with D perhaps matching TRBD1 (6 bases). There are 15 residues in the CDR3. Trimming shortened V by 3 bases and J by 2 bases, and 13 bases separated the two germline ends. Per germline, CDR1 MDHEN and CDR2 SYDVKM. DNA for the CDR3: TGTGCCAGCAGTTTTCGGACAGCAATACAAGAGACCCAGTACTTC. Protein product: CASSFRTAIQETQYF.

This clonotype appeared once. The chain recombines TRBV11-3 with TRBJ2-4, with a weak D call TRBD1 (6 bases). The CDR3 has 13 amino acids. Germline lookup yields CDR1 SGHNT and CDR2 YENEEA. V gave up 5 bases and J gave up 5 bases, with 10 bases separating them. The CDR3 is CASSPGHQNIQYF. The CDR3 DNA is TGTGCCAGCAGCCCGGGACATCAAAACATTCAGTACTTC.

The rearrangement joins TRBV25-1 to TRBJ2-2; TRBD2 is a possible D gene (6 bases). The CDR3 is 15 amino acids. Germline V gene sequence: CDR1 MGHDK, CDR2 SYGVNS. Trimming shortened V by 0 bases and J by 4 bases, and 9 bases separated the two germline ends. DNA for the CDR3: TGTGCCAGCAGTGAATACGGGGGAAGCACCGGGGAGCTGTTTTTT. Translation: CASSEYGGSTGELFF.

The chain uses TRBV7-9 and TRBJ2-1; the D gene is possibly TRBD2 (5 bases). This CDR3 is built from 16 residues. The germline V and J ends were trimmed by 5 bases and 8 bases, with 22 bases remaining between them. From germline, CDR1 is SEHNR and CDR2 FQNEAQ (reference sequence). The CDR3 DNA reads TGTGCCAGCAGCCCGGCGGTAGCGCACCCCCGGGATGAGCAGTTCTTC. Residues: CASSPAVAHPRDEQFF.

The chain has TRBV19 and TRBJ1-1; D is undetermined. Per the germline V gene, CDR1 is LNHDA and CDR2 is SQIVND (reference sequence). Trimming cost V 7 bases and J 7 bases, with 13 bases left between them. This CDR3 has 12 amino acids. CDR3 protein: CASKQGQLEAFF. As DNA, the CDR3 is TGTGCCAGTAAACAAGGGCAGCTTGAAGCTTTCTTT.

CDR3 coding DNA: TGTGCCAGCAGTCTAGTGACAGGGGGCACCGAGCAGTACTTC. Protein: CASSLVTGGTEQYF. The chain employs TRBV28 and TRBJ2-7, with 10 bases lining up with TRBD1. V shed 5 bases, J shed 6 bases, and the junction held 7 bases outside the gene matches. From germline, CDR1 is MDHEN and CDR2 SYDVKM. CDR3 length: 14 amino acids.

The V gene is TRBV6-4, the J gene TRBJ2-3, with D unresolved. With 0 bases removed from V and 0 bases from J, the gap between germline ends came to 7 bases. Germline assignment: CDR1 MRHNA and CDR2 SNTAGT. The CDR3 length is 15 residues. The chain's CDR3 is CASSDSAESTDTQYF. CDR3 sequence (DNA): TGTGCCAGCAGTGACTCGGCGGAGAGCACAGATACGCAGTATTTT.

The chain links TRBV4-2 to TRBJ2-5, with D possibly being TRBD2 (6 bases). V lost 0 bases and J lost 7, with 15 bases in between. The CDR3 spans 15 residues. Germline-derived CDR1 and CDR2 are LGHNA and YNFKEQ. The CDR3 sequence: CASSQEWQGLGTQYF. The CDR3 nucleotides are TGTGCCAGCAGCCAAGAGTGGCAGGGACTTGGGACCCAGTACTTC.

This clonotype was seen a single time. This rearrangement joins TRBV10-3 to TRBJ2-1; 7 positions match TRBD2. This CDR3 has 16 amino acids. The ends lost 7 bases at V and 0 bases at J; junction bases unmatched: 9. The germline V gene has CDR1 ENHRY and CDR2 SYGVKD. CDR3 sequence: CAITGEGLRSYNEQFF. As DNA, the CDR3 is TGTGCCATCACCGGGGAGGGGCTCCGCTCCTACAATGAGCAGTTCTTC.

The chain has TRBV3-1 and TRBJ2-7; D might be TRBD1 (5 bases). The CDR3 runs 15 residues. The V gene lost 1 base and the J gene lost 3 bases, with 13 bases spanning the gap. Germline CDR1 reads LGHDT; CDR2 reads YNNKEL (reference sequence). CDR3 in DNA: TGTGCCAGCAGCCAAGTAACGGCAGGGAACTACGAGCAGTACTTC. This translates into CASSQVTAGNYEQYF.

The chain links TRBV9 to TRBJ2-7; D remains ambiguous. CDR1 and CDR2 (germline): SGDLS, YYNGEE. V was pared by 4 bases and J by 3 bases, with 8 bases between. The CDR3 is 12 amino acids. In DNA, the CDR3 is TGTGCCAGCAGCACCACCCACTACGAGCAGTACTTC. Translated: CASSTTHYEQYF.

The chain uses TRBV28 and TRBJ2-7, with 8 bases matching TRBD1. The CDR3 spans 13 residues. The germline V gene has CDR1 MDHEN and CDR2 SYDVKM. Trimming took 1 base from V and 5 from J; bases not matched to a gene: 1. Here the CDR3 DNA reads TGTGCCAGCAGTTTATACAGGGGGGACGAGCAGTACTTC. The encoded protein is CASSLYRGDEQYF. Full variable domain (outside the CDR3, taken from reference TRBV28 and TRBJ2-7): DVKVTQSSRYLVKRTGEKVFLECVQDMDHENMFWYRQDPGLGLRLIYFSYDVKMKEKGDIPEGYSVSREKKERFSLILESASTNQTSMYLCASSLYRGDEQYFGPGTRLTVT.

This clonotype was observed a single time. V gene TRBV5-1 combines with J gene TRBJ2-7; no definite D call. With 0 bases removed from V and 2 bases from J, the gap between germline ends came to 12 bases. CDR3 size: 15 residues. CDR1 is SGHRS and CDR2 is YFSETQ in the germline V gene. The CDR3 loop reads CASSLAEAGPYEQYF. The CDR3 coding sequence is TGCGCCAGCAGCTTGGCCGAGGCCGGACCCTACGAGCAGTACTTC.

V is TRBV9 and J is TRBJ2-3, with TRBD2 identical over 14 bases. Germline trimming cut 3 bases from V and 6 bases from J; bases unmatched to any gene: 15. CDR3 length: 19 residues. Germline CDR1 SGDLS, CDR2 YYNGEE. As DNA, the CDR3 is TGTGCCAGCAGCGCCCCCCTATCGTCGGGACTAGCGGGGGCCGATACGCAGTATTTT. This encodes CASSAPLSSGLAGADTQYF.

J is TRBJ2-6 and V is TRBV6-2 or TRBV6-3; D call uncertain. From germline, CDR1 is MNHEY and CDR2 SVGEGT. The CDR3 loop spans 14 amino acids. Trimming cost V 2 bases and J 1 base, with 3 bases left between them. The CDR3 reads CASSYRSGANVLTF. The CDR3 DNA sequence: TGTGCCAGCAGTTACCGGTCTGGGGCCAACGTCCTGACTTTC.

The chain uses TRBV3-1 and TRBJ2-7; tentative D call: TRBD1 (5 bases). Trimming stripped 2 bases from V and 2 bases from J, with 10 bases between. CDR3 size: 14 residues. CDR1 and CDR2 (germline): LGHDT, YNNKEL (reference sequence). Written as DNA, the CDR3 is TGTGCCAGCAGCCAATTCGTAGGGGCCTACGAGCAGTACTTC. This gives the protein CASSQFVGAYEQYF.

The V and J genes are TRBV5-6 and TRBJ2-7; perhaps TRBD1 as D (5 bases). This CDR3 contains 17 residues. Per germline, CDR1 SGHDT and CDR2 YYEEEE. Trimming stripped 1 base from V and 2 bases from J, with 19 bases between. The CDR3 DNA sequence: TGTGCCAGCAGCTTGACAGGTATCCCAACACGACCCTACGAGCAGTACTTC. This translates into CASSLTGIPTRPYEQYF.

This clonotype was found once. The chain combines TRBV20-1 with TRBJ2-7; tentative D call: TRBD2 (5 bases). The CDR3 has 13 residues. Germline V gene lookup returns CDR1 DFQATT and CDR2 SNEGSKA (reference sequence). V was cut by 1 base and J by 1 base, with 8 bases left in between. This chain's CDR3 is CSARGTSSYEQYF. CDR3 DNA sequence: TGCAGTGCTAGAGGGACTTCTTCCTACGAGCAGTACTTC.

The genes are TRBV7-6 and TRBJ2-1, with D hard to call. The CDR3 totals 14 residues. Trimming took off 2 bases at V and 8 bases at J, with 13 bases between the two ends. The V gene's germline CDR1 is SGHVS and CDR2 FNYEAQ. CDR3 in DNA: TGTGCCAGCAGCTTAAATACACCTACGTATGAGCAGTTCTTC. Protein product: CASSLNTPTYEQFF.

The rearrangement joins TRBV29-1 to TRBJ2-1; D is perhaps TRBD2 (5 bases). Germline CDR1 is SQVTM and CDR2 is ANQGSEA. V was cut by 7 bases and J by 5 bases, with 9 bases left in between. This CDR3 region has 11 residues. The CDR3 bases are TGCAGCGAAGGACTGGACAATGAGCAGTTCTTC. Encoded protein: CSEGLDNEQFF.

This chain links TRBV7-8 with TRBJ2-2; weak D call: TRBD1 (6 bases). The CDR3 is made up of 15 amino acids. Germline assignment: CDR1 SGHVS and CDR2 FQNEAQ. The V gene lost 2 bases and the J gene lost 7 bases, with 14 bases spanning the gap. The CDR3 bases are TGTGCCAGCAGCTTAAACCTGGGGGCAGGCGGGGAGCTGTTTTTT. It translates to CASSLNLGAGGELFF.